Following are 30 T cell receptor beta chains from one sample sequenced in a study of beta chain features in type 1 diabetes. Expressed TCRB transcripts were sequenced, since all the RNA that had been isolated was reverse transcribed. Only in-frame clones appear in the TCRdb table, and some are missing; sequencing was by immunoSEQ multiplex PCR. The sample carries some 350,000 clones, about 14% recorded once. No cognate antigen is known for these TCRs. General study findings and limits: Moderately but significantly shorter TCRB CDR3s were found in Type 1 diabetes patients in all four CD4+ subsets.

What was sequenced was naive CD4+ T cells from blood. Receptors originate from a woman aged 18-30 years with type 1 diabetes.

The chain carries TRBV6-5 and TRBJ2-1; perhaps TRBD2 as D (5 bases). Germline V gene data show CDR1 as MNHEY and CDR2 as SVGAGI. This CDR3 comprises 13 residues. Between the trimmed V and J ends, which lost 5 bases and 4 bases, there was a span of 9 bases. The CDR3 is CASSPPGYNEQFF. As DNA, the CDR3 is TGTGCCAGCAGTCCCCCGGGGTACAATGAGCAGTTCTTC.

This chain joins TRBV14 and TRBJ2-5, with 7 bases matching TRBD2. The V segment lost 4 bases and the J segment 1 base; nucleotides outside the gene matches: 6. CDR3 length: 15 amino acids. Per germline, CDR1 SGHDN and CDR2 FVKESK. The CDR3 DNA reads TGTGCCAGCAGCCCACGCACGGGGGGCCAAGAGACCCAGTACTTC. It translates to CASSPRTGGQETQYF.

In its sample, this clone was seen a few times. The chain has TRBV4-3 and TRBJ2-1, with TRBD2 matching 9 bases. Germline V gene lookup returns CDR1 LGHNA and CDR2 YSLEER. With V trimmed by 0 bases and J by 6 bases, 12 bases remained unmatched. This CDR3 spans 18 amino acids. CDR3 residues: CASSQESSGAGRGNEQFF. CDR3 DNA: TGCGCCAGCAGCCAAGAGTCTAGCGGGGCCGGGAGGGGCAATGAGCAGTTCTTC.

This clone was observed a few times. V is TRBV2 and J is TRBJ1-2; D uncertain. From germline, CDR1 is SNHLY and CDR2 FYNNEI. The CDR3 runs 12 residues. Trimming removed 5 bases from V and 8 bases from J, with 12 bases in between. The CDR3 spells CASSTLPWGYTF. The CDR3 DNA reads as TGTGCCAGCAGTACCCTACCGTGGGGCTACACCTTC.

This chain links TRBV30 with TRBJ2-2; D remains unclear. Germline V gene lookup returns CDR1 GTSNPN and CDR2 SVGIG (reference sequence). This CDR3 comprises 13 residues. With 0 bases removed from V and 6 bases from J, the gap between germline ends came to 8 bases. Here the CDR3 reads CAWSVLSAGELFF. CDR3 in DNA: TGTGCCTGGAGTGTACTTTCCGCCGGGGAGCTGTTTTTT.

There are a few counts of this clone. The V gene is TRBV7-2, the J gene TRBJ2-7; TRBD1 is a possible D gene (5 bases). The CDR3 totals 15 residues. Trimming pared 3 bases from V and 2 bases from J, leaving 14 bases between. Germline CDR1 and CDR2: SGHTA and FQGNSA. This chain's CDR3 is CASSFTGATPYEQYF. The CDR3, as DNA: TGTGCCAGCAGCTTTACAGGTGCCACCCCCTACGAGCAGTACTTC. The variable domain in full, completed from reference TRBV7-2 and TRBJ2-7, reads GAGVSQSPSNKVTEKGKDVELRCDPISGHTALYWYRQSLGQGLEFLIYFQGNSAPDKSGLPSDRFSAERTGGSVSTLTIQRTQQEDSAVYLCASSFTGATPYEQYFGPGTRLTVT.

CDR3 region: CASSPDSYQETQYF. The CDR3, as DNA: TGTGCCAGCAGTCCGGACTCTTATCAAGAGACCCAGTACTTC. V and J are TRBV6-5 and TRBJ2-5; weak D call: TRBD2 (5 bases). V gave up 5 bases and J gave up 2 bases, with 12 bases separating them. The germline V gene encodes CDR1 MNHEY and CDR2 SVGAGI. The CDR3 runs to 14 residues.

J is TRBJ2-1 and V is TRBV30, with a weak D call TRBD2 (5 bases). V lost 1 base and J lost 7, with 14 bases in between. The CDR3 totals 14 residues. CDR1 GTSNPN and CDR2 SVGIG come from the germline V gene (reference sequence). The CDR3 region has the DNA TGTGCCTGGAGTGCACTAGGGTCTCTTAATGAGCAGTTCTTC. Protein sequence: CAWSALGSLNEQFF.

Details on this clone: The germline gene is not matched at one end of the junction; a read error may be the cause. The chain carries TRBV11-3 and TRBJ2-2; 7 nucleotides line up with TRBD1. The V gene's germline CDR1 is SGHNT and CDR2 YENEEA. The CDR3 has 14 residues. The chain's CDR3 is CASSVDRATGELFF. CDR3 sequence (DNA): TGTGCCAGCAGCGTAGACAGGGCCACCGGGGAGCTGTTTTTT.

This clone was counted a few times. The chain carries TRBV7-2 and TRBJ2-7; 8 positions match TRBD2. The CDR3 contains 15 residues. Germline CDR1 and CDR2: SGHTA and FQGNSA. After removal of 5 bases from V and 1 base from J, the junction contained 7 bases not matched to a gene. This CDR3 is CASSISGIQSYEQYF. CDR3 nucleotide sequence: TGTGCCAGCAGCATTAGCGGGATCCAATCCTACGAGCAGTACTTC.

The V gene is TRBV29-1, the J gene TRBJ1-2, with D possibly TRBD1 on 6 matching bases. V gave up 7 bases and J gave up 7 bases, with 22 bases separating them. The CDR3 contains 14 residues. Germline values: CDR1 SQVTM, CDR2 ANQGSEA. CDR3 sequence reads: CSAGEQTGPIGYTF. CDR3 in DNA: TGCAGCGCCGGGGAGCAGACAGGCCCCATTGGCTACACCTTC.

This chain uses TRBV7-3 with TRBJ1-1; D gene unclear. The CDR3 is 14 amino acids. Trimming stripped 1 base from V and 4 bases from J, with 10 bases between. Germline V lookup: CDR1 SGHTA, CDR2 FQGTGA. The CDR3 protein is CASSLIGLSTEAFF. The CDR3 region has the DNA TGTGCCAGCAGCTTAATCGGGTTGAGCACTGAAGCTTTCTTT.

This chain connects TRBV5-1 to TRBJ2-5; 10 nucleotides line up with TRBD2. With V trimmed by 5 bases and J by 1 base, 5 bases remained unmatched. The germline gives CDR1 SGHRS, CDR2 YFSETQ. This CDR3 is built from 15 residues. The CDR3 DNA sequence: TGCGCCAGCAGTCCTAGCGGGAGATCCCAAGAGACCCAGTACTTC. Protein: CASSPSGRSQETQYF.

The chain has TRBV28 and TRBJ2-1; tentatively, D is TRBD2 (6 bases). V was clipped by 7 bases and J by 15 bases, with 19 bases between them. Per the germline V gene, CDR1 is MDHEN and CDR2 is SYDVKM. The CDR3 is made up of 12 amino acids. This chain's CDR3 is CASNGWGVVPFF. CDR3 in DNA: TGTGCCAGCAACGGTTGGGGGGTGGTTCCGTTCTTC.

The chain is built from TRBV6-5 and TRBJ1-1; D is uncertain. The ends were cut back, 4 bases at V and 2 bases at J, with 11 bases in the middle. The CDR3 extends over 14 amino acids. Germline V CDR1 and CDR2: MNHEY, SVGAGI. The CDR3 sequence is CASSSGRGNTEAFF. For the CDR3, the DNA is TGTGCCAGCAGTTCCGGACGGGGTAACACTGAAGCTTTCTTT.

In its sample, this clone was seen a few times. The CDR3 protein is CASSYQAEQFF. For the CDR3, the DNA is TGTGCCAGCAGTTACCAAGCTGAGCAGTTCTTC. The rearrangement links TRBV6-6 to TRBJ2-1; D uncertain. V was trimmed by 2 bases and J by 9 bases, leaving 5 bases between them. The V gene's germline CDR1 is MNHNY and CDR2 SVGAGI (reference sequence). The CDR3 is made up of 11 amino acids.

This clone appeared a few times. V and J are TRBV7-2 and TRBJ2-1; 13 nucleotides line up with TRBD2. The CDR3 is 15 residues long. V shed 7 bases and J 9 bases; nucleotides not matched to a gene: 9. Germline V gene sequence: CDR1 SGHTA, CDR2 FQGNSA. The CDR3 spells CASTTLAGGHSEQFF. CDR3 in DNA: TGTGCCAGCACCACACTAGCGGGAGGGCATAGTGAGCAGTTCTTC. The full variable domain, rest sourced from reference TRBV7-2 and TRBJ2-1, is GAGVSQSPSNKVTEKGKDVELRCDPISGHTALYWYRQSLGQGLEFLIYFQGNSAPDKSGLPSDRFSAERTGGSVSTLTIQRTQQEDSAVYLCASTTLAGGHSEQFFGPGTRLTVL.

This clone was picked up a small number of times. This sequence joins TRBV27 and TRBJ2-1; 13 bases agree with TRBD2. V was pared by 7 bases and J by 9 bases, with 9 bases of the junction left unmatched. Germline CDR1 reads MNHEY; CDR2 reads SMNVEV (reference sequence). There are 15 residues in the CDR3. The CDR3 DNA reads TGTGCCAGCACCACGGCACTAGCGGGGGGGGGTGAGCAGTTCTTC. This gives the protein CASTTALAGGGEQFF.

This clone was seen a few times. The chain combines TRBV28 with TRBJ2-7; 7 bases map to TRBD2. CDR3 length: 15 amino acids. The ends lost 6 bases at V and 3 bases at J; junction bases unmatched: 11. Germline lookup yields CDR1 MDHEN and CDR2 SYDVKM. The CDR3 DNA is TGTGCCAGCAGGGGGGGGAGCGAGTCGAACTACGAGCAGTACTTC. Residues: CASRGGSESNYEQYF.

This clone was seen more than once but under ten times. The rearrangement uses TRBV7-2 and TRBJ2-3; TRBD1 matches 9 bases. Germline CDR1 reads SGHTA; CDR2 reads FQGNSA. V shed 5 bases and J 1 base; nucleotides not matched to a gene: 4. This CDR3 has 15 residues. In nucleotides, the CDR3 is TGTGCCAGCAGCCCCGGGACAGGGCGCACAGATACGCAGTATTTT. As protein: CASSPGTGRTDTQYF.

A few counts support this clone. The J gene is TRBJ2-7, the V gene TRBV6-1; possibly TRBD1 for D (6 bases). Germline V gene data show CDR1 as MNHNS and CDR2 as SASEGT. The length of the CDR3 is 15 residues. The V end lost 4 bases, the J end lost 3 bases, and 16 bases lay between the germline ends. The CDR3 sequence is CASSVVWGQSYEQYF. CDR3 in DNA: TGTGCCAGCAGTGTAGTGTGGGGGCAGAGCTACGAGCAGTACTTC.

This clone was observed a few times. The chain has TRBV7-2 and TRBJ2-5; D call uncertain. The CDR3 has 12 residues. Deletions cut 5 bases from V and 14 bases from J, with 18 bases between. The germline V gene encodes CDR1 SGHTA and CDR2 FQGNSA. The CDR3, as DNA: TGTGCCAGCAGCGGGCAGACGACCTCTTTTTACTTC. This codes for CASSGQTTSFYF.

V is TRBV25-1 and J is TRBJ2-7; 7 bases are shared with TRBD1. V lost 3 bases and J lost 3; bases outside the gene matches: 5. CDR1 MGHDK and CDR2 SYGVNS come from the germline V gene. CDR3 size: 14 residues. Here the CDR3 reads CASSEVGTDYEQYF. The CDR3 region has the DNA TGTGCCAGCAGTGAGGTTGGGACAGACTACGAGCAGTACTTC.

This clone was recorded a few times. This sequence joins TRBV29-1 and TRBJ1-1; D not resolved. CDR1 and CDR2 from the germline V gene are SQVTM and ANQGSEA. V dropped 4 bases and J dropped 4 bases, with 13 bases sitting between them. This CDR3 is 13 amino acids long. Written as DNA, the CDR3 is TGCAGCGTTGGGGGAGGTCGGAGCACTGAAGCTTTCTTT. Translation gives CSVGGGRSTEAFF.

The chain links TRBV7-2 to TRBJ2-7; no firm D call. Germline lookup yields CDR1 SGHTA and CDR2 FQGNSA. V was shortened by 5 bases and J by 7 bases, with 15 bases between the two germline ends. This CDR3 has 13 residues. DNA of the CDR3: TGTGCCAGCAGCCTGACCCCGCCGGGTGAGCAGTACTTC. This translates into CASSLTPPGEQYF.

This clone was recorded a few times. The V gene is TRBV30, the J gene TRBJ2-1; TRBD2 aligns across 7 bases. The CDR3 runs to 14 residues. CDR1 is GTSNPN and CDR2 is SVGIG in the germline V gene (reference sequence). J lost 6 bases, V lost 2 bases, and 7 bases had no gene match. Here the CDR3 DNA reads TGTGCCTGGAGTAAGCGGGATAGGTTCAATGAGCAGTTCTTC. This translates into CAWSKRDRFNEQFF.

CDR3 region: CATSPPYGGQSSYEQYF. DNA of the CDR3: TGTGCCACCAGCCCTCCCTATGGAGGACAGAGCTCCTACGAGCAGTACTTC. This chain links TRBV15 with TRBJ2-7, with D possibly TRBD1 on 6 matching bases. CDR1 is LNHNV and CDR2 is YYDKDF in the germline V gene (reference sequence). V lost 5 bases, J lost 0 bases, and 20 bases lay in between. This CDR3 region has 17 residues.

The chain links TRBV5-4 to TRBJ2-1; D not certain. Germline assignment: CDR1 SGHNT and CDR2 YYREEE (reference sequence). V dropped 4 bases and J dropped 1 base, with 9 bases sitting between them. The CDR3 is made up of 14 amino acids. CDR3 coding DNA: TGTGCCAGCAGCACCCAGAATTCCTACAATGAGCAGTTCTTC. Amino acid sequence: CASSTQNSYNEQFF.

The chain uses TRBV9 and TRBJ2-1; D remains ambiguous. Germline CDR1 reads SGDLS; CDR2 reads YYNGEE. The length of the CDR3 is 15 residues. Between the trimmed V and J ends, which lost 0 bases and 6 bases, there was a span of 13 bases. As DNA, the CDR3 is TGTGCCAGCAGCGTAGCCTCGTCTTATCCCAATGAGCAGTTCTTC. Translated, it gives CASSVASSYPNEQFF.

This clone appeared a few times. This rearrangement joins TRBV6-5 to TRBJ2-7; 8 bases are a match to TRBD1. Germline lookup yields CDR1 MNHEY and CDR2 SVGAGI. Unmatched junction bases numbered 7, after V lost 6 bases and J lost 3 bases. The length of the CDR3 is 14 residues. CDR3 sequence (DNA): TGTGCCAGCAGACGCGGACAGGGAGACTACGAGCAGTACTTC. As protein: CASRRGQGDYEQYF.